The T cell receptor (beta chain) under discussion was sequenced for a study of T cells in Graves' hyperthyroidism and ophthalmopathy. General observations from the study: Most thyroid clonotypes with frequency above 0.001 were detected in blood.

Diagnoses were established using clinical symptoms, serum thyroxine and TRAb, thyroid ultrasound and orbital computed tomography. On this clonotype itself: As yet, its antigen is unknown.

Researchers amplified the TCR beta CDR3 regions from RNA transcripts. RT-PCR in the first round (using the HTBI primer set) targeted the TCR CDR3. TCRdb fed the multiplex PCR reads into MiXCR, producing one record per CDR3 protein. The sample yields 730,000 or so distinct CDR3 sequences, about 17% seen once. V was trimmed by 10 bases and J by 5 bases, leaving 12 bases between them. From germline, CDR1 is ENHRY and CDR2 SYGVKD. The CDR3 spans 12 residues. The chain is built from TRBV10-3 and TRBJ2-1, with D unresolved. Sequencing input: blood. This TCR was recovered from a woman aged 45-60 years with Graves' hyperthyroidism that later progressed to Graves' ophthalmopathy. CDR3 region: CATNGRDNEQFF. As DNA, the CDR3 is TGTGCCACCAACGGACGCGACAATGAGCAGTTCTTC.